This TCR beta chain was documented in a study of shared clonotypes between healthy human individuals. Selected positively for CCR7 and CD45RO-negative, naive CD8 cells excluded terminally differentiated effector memory CD45RA+ cells. Profiled with immunoSEQ multiplex PCR; TCRdb holds only in-frame clones, not every one. In the table there are hundreds of thousands of clones, 96% of which are singletons. With V trimmed by 4 bases and J by 5 bases, 9 bases remained unmatched. Germline-derived CDR1 and CDR2 are KGHSY and FQNENV. The CDR3 contains 15 residues. The genes are TRBV16 and TRBJ2-3; the match to TRBD1 covers 7 bases. This clonotype was sampled from a woman in her 30s in good health. Input material: naive CD8+ T cells sorted from blood. The CDR3 sequence is CASSPGQDRVDTQYF. The CDR3 region has the DNA TGTGCCAGCAGCCCCGGACAGGATCGGGTAGATACGCAGTATTTT. Drawing the rest from reference TRBV16 and TRBJ2-3, the complete variable domain is GEEVAQTPKHLVRGEGQKAKLYCAPIKGHSYVFWYQQVLKNEFKFLISFQNENVFDETGMPKERFSAKCLPNSPCSLEIQATKLEDSAVYFCASSPGQDRVDTQYFGPGTRLTVL.